Reported below is one T cell receptor beta chain. This clone was detected once. The antigen this receptor binds is unknown. Base qualities are not provided; no much larger clone lies one nucleotide away. The data originate from a study of T cell responses to AZD1222 COVID-19 vaccine (dated by TCRdb to 2020 to 2023). As for the study more broadly: AZD1222 recipients whose second dose came at about 4 weeks and those whose second dose came at about 12 weeks were combined into one group, since spike-specific TCR depth and breadth did not differ between the two schedules. A total of approximately 230 trial participants underwent TCR sequencing, of whom 207 received two doses of AZD1222 and some 26 received two doses of the MenACWY control vaccine. Trial participants were enrolled by age into 18-55, 56-69 and 70-plus year subgroups, with roughly 160, 29 and 62 TCR-sequenced participants respectively. The full study reports these points: Participants were mostly white British and included more females than males, and it was suggested by the authors that clonal diversity may have been underestimated. Conclusions about previously exposed vaccinees are limited, since just five or six AZD1222 recipients were seropositive for SARS-CoV-2 at baseline. Because no day 14 peak-response samples were available, repertoires were characterized only after the peak T cell response. Vaccine-associated CD4 TCRs spanned the whole spike protein, with dominant responses in regions 160-218 and 743-854. A significant rise in spike-specific TCR breadth and depth was observed after two AZD1222 doses relative to day 0 and relative to MenACWY recipients. Reportedly, close to half of the unique spike-specific TCRs recognized epitopes lying outside the regions that are mutated in the B.1.351 and B.1.1.7 variants. The 56-69-year group was small, and its depth increase did not reach significance, likely because of low power.

The CDR3 regions of human TCRbeta chains were subjected to immunosequencing. In the paper's pipeline: Repertoire TCRs were matched against a reference library of SARS-CoV-2-specific TCRs generated with the MIRA antigen-specificity platform. Breadth was defined as the fraction of unique TCRs that were SARS-CoV-2-associated. Depth was defined as the fraction of total T cells that were SARS-CoV-2-associated. Using the MIRA data, each spike-specific TCR was mapped to the spike region that the TCR reacts to and placed in a CD4 or CD8 class. Log10-transformed breadth and depth values were compared by one-way ANOVA with Sidak's multiple comparisons tests. Entries here come from immuneACCESS through TCRdb and include only in-frame sequences with V and J called. Some clones fail to appear in such tables; in the studies checked, an unresolved V gene covers under half of the shortfall, and the cause of the remainder is unknown. V and J calls and clone size follow that table, whereas D and trimming were derived from the DNA. The sample contains approximately 82,000 clones, roughly 85% of them found a single time. The ten largest account for 10% to 15% of the sample.

The cysteine opens and the phenylalanine closes a CDR3 of 17 amino acids. Just the 51-base CDR3 DNA is kept, in frame starting at base 1. Per the germline V gene, SGHTA is the CDR1 and FQGNSA is the CDR2. For this chain, trimming is 3 bases at the V end and 2 bases at the J end, and the number of junction bases without a gene match is 7. Per the publication, the time point label means: baseline before first vaccination. The vaccinee samples were drawn from two UK trials, COV001 and COV002, one of which was a single-blind randomized controlled phase 2/3 trial testing AZD1222 (ChAdOx1 nCoV-19) in healthy adults. For TCRbeta chain sequencing, PBMC samples from trial participants were taken at day 0 and at day 28 after the second dose.

This receptor was obtained from an adult in good health. The source was peripheral blood, collected on day 0 of AZD1222 vaccination. The chain links TRBV7-2 with TRBJ1-6, and TRBD1 aligns with 7 junction nucleotides. Read as DNA, the sequence is TGTGCCAGCAGCTTTAACAGCGGGACAGCCTATAATTCACCCCTCCACTTT. This encodes CASSFNSGTAYNSPLHF.